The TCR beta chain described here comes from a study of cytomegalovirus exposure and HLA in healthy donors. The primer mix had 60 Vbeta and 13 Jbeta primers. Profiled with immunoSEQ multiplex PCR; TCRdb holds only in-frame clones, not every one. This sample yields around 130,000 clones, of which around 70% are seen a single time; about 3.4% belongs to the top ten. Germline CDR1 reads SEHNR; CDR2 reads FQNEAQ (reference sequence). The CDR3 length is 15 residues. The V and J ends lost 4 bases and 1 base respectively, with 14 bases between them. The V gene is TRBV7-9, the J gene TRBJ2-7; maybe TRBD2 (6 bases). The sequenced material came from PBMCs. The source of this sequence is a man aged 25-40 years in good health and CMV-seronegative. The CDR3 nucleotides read TGTGCCAGCAGCTCCCTATTTGCGGGATCCTACGAGCAGTACTTC. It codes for CASSSLFAGSYEQYF.